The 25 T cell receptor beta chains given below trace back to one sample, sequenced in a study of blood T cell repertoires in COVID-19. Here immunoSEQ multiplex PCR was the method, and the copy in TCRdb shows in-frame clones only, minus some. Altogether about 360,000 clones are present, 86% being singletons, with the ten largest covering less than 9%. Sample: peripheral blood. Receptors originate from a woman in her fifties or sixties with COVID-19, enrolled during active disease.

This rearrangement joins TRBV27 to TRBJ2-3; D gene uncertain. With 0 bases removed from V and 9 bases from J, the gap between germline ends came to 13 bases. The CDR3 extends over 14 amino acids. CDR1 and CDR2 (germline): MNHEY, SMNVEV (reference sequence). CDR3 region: CASSLSALHKTQYF. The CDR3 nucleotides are TGTGCCAGCAGTTTATCGGCCTTACACAAAACGCAGTATTTT.

CDR3 DNA: TGTGCCACCCGCGTGGGGGGGGCCTACAATGAGCAGTTCTTC. It translates to CATRVGGAYNEQFF. V gene TRBV10-3 combines with J gene TRBJ2-1, with 7 bases fitting TRBD2. The CDR3 runs 14 residues. After removal of 10 bases from V and 2 bases from J, the junction contained 8 bases not matched to a gene. Germline CDR1 reads ENHRY; CDR2 reads SYGVKD.

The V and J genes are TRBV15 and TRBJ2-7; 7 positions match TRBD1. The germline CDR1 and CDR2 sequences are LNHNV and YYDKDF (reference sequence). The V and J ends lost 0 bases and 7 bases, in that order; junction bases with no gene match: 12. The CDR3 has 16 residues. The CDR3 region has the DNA TGTGCCACCAGCAGAGATCGAGCGGCAGGGGGTGGGGAGCAGTACTTC. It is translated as CATSRDRAAGGGEQYF.

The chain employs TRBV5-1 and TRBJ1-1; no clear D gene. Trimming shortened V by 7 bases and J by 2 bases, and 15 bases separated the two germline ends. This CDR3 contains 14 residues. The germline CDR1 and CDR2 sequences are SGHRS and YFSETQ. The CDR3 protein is CASRTSSGNTEAFF. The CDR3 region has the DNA TGCGCCAGCCGAACGTCGTCAGGAAACACTGAAGCTTTCTTT. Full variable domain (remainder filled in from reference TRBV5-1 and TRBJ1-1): KAGVTQTPRYLIKTRGQQVTLSCSPISGHRSVSWYQQTPGQGLQFLFEYFSETQRNKGNFPGRFSGRQFSNSRSEMNVSTLELGDSALYLCASRTSSGNTEAFFGQGTRLTVV.

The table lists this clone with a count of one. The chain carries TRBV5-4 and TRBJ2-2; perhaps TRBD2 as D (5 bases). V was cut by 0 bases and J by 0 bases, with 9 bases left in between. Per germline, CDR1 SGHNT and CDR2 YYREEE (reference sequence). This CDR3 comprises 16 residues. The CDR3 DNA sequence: TGTGCCAGCAGCTTGGGAGGGTCTGCGAACACCGGGGAGCTGTTTTTT. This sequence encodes CASSLGGSANTGELFF.

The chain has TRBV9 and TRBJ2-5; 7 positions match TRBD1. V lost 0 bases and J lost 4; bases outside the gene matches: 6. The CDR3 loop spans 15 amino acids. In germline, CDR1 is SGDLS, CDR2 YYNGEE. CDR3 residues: CASSVGQGSAETQYF. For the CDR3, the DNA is TGTGCCAGCAGCGTAGGACAGGGAAGTGCAGAGACCCAGTACTTC.

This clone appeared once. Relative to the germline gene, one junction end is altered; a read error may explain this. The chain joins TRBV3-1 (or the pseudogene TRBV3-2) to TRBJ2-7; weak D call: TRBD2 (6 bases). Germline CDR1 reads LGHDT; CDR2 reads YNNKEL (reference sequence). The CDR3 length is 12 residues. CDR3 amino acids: CASSRGAQKQHF. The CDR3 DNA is TGTGCCAGCAGTCGCGGGGCGCAGAAGCAGCACTTC.

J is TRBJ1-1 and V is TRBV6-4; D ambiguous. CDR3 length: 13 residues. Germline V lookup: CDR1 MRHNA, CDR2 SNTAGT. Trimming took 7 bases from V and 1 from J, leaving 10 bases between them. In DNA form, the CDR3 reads TGTGCCAGCAAGCGGGCCCCGAACACTGAAGCTTTCTTT. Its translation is CASKRAPNTEAFF.

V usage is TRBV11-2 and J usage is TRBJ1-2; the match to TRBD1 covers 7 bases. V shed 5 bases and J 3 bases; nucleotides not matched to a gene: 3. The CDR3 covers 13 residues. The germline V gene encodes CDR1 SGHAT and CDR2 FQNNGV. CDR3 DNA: TGTGCCAGCAGCGCGGGACAGCACTATGGCTACACCTTC. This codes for CASSAGQHYGYTF.

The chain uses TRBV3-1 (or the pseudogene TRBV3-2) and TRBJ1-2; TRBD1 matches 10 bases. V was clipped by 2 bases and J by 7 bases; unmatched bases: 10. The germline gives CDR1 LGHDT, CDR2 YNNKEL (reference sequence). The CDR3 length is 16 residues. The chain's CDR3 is CASSQTTGGIGSGYTF. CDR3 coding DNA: TGTGCCAGCAGCCAAACGACAGGGGGCATAGGAAGTGGCTACACCTTC.

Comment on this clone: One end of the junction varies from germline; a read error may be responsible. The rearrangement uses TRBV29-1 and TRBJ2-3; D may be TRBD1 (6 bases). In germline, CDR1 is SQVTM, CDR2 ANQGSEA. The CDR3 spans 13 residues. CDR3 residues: CSVAGTPSPTLDF. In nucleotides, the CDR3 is TGCAGCGTTGCCGGGACACCCTCCCCGACGTTGGATTTT.

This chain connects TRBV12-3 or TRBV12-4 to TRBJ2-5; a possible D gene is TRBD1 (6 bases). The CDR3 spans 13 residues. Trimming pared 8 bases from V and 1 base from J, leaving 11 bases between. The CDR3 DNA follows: TGTGCCAGCTCTACAGGGATCCAAGAGACCCAGTACTTC. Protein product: CASSTGIQETQYF.

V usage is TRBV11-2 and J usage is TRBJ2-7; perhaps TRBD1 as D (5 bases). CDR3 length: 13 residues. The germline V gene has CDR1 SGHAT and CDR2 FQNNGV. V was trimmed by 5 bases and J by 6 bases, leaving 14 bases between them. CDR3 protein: CASSPLRQLEQYF. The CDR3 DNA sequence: TGTGCCAGCAGCCCGCTCCGACAGCTCGAGCAGTACTTC.

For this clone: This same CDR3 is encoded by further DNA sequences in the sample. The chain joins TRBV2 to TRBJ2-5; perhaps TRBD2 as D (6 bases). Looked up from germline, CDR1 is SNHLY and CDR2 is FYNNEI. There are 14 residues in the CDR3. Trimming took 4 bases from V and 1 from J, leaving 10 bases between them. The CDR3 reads CASSVAGTQETQYF. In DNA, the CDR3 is TGTGCCAGCAGTGTGGCGGGGACCCAAGAGACCCAGTACTTC. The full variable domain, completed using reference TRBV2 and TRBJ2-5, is EPEVTQTPSHQVTQMGQEVILRCVPISNHLYFYWYRQILGQKVEFLVSFYNNEISEKSEIFDDQFSVERPDGSNFTLKIRSTKLEDSAMYFCASSVAGTQETQYFGPGTRLLVL.

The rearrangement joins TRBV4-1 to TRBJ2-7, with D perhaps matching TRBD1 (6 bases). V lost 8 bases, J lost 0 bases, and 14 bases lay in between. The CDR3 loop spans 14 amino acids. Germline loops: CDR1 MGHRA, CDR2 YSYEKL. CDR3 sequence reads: CASWRTAVSYEQYF. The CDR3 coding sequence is TGCGCCAGCTGGCGGACAGCGGTCTCCTACGAGCAGTACTTC.

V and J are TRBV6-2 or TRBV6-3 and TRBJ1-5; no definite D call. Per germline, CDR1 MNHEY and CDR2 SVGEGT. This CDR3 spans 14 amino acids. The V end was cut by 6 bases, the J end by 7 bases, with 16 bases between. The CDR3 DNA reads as TGTGCCAGCAGCCCATTGAGGGTAGAACAGCCCCAGCATTTT. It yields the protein CASSPLRVEQPQHF.

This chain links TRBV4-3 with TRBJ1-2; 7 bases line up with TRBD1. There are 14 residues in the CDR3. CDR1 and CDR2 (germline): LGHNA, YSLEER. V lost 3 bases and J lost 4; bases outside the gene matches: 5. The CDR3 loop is CASSQETGAYGYTF. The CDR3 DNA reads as TGCGCCAGCAGCCAGGAAACAGGGGCCTATGGCTACACCTTC.

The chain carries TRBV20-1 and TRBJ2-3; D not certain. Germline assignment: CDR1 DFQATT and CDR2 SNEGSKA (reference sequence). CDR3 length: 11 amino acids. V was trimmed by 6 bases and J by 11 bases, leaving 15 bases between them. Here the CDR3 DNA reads TGCAGTGCCAATCTAGAACCACTGCAGTATTTT. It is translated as CSANLEPLQYF.

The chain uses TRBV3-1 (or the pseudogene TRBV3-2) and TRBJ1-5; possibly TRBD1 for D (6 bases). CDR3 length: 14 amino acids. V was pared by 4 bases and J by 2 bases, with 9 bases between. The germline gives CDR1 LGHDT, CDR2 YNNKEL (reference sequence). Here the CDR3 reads CASSPGTRNQPQHF. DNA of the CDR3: TGTGCCAGCAGCCCCGGGACACGCAATCAGCCCCAGCATTTT.

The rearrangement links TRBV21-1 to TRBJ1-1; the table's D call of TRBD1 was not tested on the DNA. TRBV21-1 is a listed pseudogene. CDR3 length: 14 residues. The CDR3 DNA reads TGTGCCAGCAGCCTCGGACAGGGGGGCACTGAAGCTTTCTTT. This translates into CASSLGQGGTEAFF.

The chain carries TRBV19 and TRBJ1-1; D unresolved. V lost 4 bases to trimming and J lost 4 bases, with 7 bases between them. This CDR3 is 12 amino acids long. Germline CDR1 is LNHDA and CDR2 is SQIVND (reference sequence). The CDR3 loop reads CASSSLSTEAFF. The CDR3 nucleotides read TGTGCCAGTAGTAGCCTAAGCACTGAAGCTTTCTTT.

This CDR3 reads CASSRGQASYTF. The CDR3 nucleotides are TGTGCCAGCAGTCGCGGACAGGCGAGCTACACCTTC. The chain links TRBV6-2 or TRBV6-3 to TRBJ1-2, with 7 positions matching TRBD1. This CDR3 has 12 residues. The junction had 6 bases not matched to a gene; V was cut back by 5 bases and J by 9 bases. Germline lookup yields CDR1 MNHEY and CDR2 SVGEGT.

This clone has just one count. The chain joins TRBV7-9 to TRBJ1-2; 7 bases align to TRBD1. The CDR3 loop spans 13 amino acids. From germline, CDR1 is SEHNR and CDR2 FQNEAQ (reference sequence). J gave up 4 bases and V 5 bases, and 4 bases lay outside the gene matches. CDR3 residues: CASSQGQFYGYTF. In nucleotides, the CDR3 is TGTGCCAGCAGCCAGGGACAGTTCTATGGCTACACCTTC.

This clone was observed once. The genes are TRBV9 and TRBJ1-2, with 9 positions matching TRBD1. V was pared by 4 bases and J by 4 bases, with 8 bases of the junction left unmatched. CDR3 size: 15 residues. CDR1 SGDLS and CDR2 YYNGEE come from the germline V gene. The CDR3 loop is CASSIGTGQLYGYTF. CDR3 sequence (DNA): TGTGCCAGCAGCATTGGGACAGGGCAGCTCTATGGCTACACCTTC.

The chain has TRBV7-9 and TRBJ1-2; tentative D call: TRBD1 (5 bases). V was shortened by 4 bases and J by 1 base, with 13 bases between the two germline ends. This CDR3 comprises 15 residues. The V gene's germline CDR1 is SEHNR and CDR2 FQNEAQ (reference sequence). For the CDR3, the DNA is TGTGCCAGCAGCTCCCCAGGGCTGGGTAACTATGGCTACACCTTC. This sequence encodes CASSSPGLGNYGYTF.